These 2 T cell receptor beta chains were all obtained from the same sample, sequenced in a study of cytomegalovirus exposure and HLA in healthy donors. The PCR was carried out with 60 Vbeta primers and 13 Jbeta primers. Method: immunoSEQ multiplex PCR; TCRdb's copy keeps in-frame clones and lacks some. The profile shows about 160,000 clones, over 70% of them singletons. The source material was PBMCs. These receptors originate from a man aged 30 to 39 in good health and CMV-seronegative.

The rearrangement uses TRBV5-1 and TRBJ1-1; D is unresolved. V was clipped by 3 bases and J by 9 bases, with 15 bases between them. CDR3 length equals 13 residues. The germline gives CDR1 SGHRS, CDR2 YFSETQ. In DNA, the CDR3 is TGCGCCAGCAGCTCGTCTGCCGGGGTCCAAGCTTTCTTT. It translates to CASSSSAGVQAFF.

The rearrangement links TRBV27 to TRBJ1-1; D ambiguous. The CDR3 runs to 13 residues. Deletions cut 6 bases from V and 4 bases from J, with 12 bases between. Germline CDR1 MNHEY, CDR2 SMNVEV (reference sequence). The CDR3 reads CASRRLVGTEAFF. The CDR3 region has the DNA TGTGCCAGCAGGCGGCTTGTCGGCACTGAAGCTTTCTTT.